One sample yielded the 21 T cell receptor beta chains listed below, sequenced in a study of a mutant IDH1 vaccine in newly diagnosed glioma (dated by TCRdb to about 2021). In the paper's terms, the time point label means: baseline, week 1 (first vaccination visit). This specimen's treatment or condition label, interpreted: pre-vaccination baseline after standard-of-care therapy. Library generation was performed with the immunoSEQ multiplex PCR assay. Imported from immuneACCESS, the table was reduced by TCRdb to in-frame sequences with V and J called. These copies leave out some clones; in studies compared against another copy, an unresolved V gene accounts for under half, and the cause of the remainder is not known. For this sample the table gives 60,000 to 75,000 clones, of which around 79% were detected only once. The biggest ten clones account for over 8% of the sample. Material: PBMCs, obtained from a glioma patient treated with radiotherapy, temozolomide or both. The source of these receptors is a man in his fifties with glioma.

The chain recombines TRBV15 with TRBJ2-1, with D possibly being TRBD1 or TRBD2 (6 bases each). Germline values: CDR1 LNHNV, CDR2 YYDKDF (reference sequence). Trimming took off 0 bases at V and 7 bases at J, with 19 bases between the two ends. This CDR3 comprises 17 residues. This CDR3 reads CATSRDIRGDERNEQFF. The CDR3 region has the DNA TGTGCCACCAGCAGAGATATAAGGGGGGACGAGAGGAATGAGCAGTTCTTC.

The CDR3: CAWRASGGNEQFF. The CDR3 DNA reads TGTGCCTGGAGGGCTAGCGGGGGGAATGAGCAGTTCTTC. The rearrangement joins TRBV30 to TRBJ2-1; 11 nucleotides agree with TRBD2. The V and J ends lost 3 bases and 7 bases, in that order; junction bases with no gene match: 2. Germline CDR1 is GTSNPN and CDR2 is SVGIG (reference sequence). The CDR3 is 13 residues long.

This chain links TRBV27 with TRBJ2-1, with D unresolved. Looked up from germline, CDR1 is MNHEY and CDR2 is SMNVEV (reference sequence). Between the trimmed V and J ends, which lost 5 bases and 1 base, there was a span of 6 bases. CDR3 length equals 13 residues. The CDR3 DNA reads TGTGCCAGCAGTGTAAAGTCCTACAATGAGCAGTTCTTC. Amino acids: CASSVKSYNEQFF.

The CDR3 nucleotides are TGTGCCAGTAGTATGACGGGCAGGGGTACGGTGGAGCTGTTTTTT. Protein sequence: CASSMTGRGTVELFF. The chain recombines TRBV19 with TRBJ2-2; D may be TRBD1 (6 bases). Germline loops: CDR1 LNHDA, CDR2 SQIVND (reference sequence). Between the trimmed V and J ends, which lost 3 bases and 10 bases, there was a span of 18 bases. This CDR3 has 15 residues.

The chain links TRBV19 to TRBJ2-1, with 7 positions matching TRBD2. The trim removed 7 bases at V and 5 bases at J, leaving 5 bases unmatched. CDR1 is LNHDA and CDR2 is SQIVND in the germline V gene (reference sequence). This CDR3 is 13 amino acids long. Written as DNA, the CDR3 is TGTGCCAGTATGGAACGGGGGGACAATGAGCAGTTCTTC. It specifies CASMERGDNEQFF.

V is TRBV11-1 and J is TRBJ2-4; D gene unclear. The CDR3 covers 13 residues. In germline, CDR1 is SGHAT, CDR2 FQDESV (reference sequence). Trimming stripped 4 bases from V and 1 base from J, with 5 bases between. CDR3 region: CASSWMAKNIQYF. The CDR3, as DNA: TGTGCCAGCAGCTGGATGGCCAAAAACATTCAGTACTTC.

This clone was seen a handful of times. The chain links TRBV9 to TRBJ1-2; D call uncertain. The V end lost 0 bases, the J end lost 1 base, and 7 bases lay between the germline ends. The CDR3 totals 14 residues. Germline V gene lookup returns CDR1 SGDLS and CDR2 YYNGEE. This CDR3 reads CASSVVGGNYGYTF. As DNA, the CDR3 is TGTGCCAGCAGCGTAGTAGGCGGTAACTATGGCTACACCTTC.

The V gene is TRBV2, the J gene TRBJ2-1, with 10 bases fitting TRBD2. Germline CDR1 and CDR2: SNHLY and FYNNEI. This CDR3 is built from 13 residues. Trimming at V came to 11 bases and at J to 8 bases, leaving 9 bases not matched to a gene. The CDR3 coding sequence is TGTGCCGGGCTAGCGGGGGTCAGTGATGAGCAGTTCTTC. Its protein is CAGLAGVSDEQFF.

The chain joins TRBV5-5 to TRBJ1-1; D ambiguous. Looked up from germline, CDR1 is SGHKS and CDR2 is YYEKEE (reference sequence). This CDR3 is built from 15 residues. Deletions cut 0 bases from V and 4 bases from J, with 13 bases between. In DNA, the CDR3 is TGTGCCAGCAGCTTGGGGGTGGCCTCCGGCACTGAAGCTTTCTTT. This sequence encodes CASSLGVASGTEAFF.

In this sample, this clone turned up once. This chain uses TRBV2 with TRBJ1-1; D uncertain. CDR1 is SNHLY and CDR2 is FYNNEI in the germline V gene. CDR3 length: 14 residues. The ends were cut back, 6 bases at V and 1 base at J, with 12 bases in the middle. The chain's CDR3 is CASSPIPGNTEAFF. CDR3 nucleotide sequence: TGTGCCAGCAGCCCAATTCCAGGGAACACTGAAGCTTTCTTT.

The rearrangement uses TRBV7-2 and TRBJ1-3; D ambiguous. The CDR3 is made up of 15 amino acids. V was clipped by 1 base and J by 4 bases, with 11 bases between them. The V gene's germline CDR1 is SGHTA and CDR2 FQGNSA. The CDR3 loop reads CASSLEAGLGNTIYF. The CDR3 DNA is TGTGCCAGCAGCTTAGAGGCAGGACTGGGAAACACCATATATTTT.

This chain links TRBV30 with TRBJ2-2; 11 bases are shared with TRBD1. The germline CDR1 and CDR2 sequences are GTSNPN and SVGIG (reference sequence). The CDR3 length is 16 residues. The V segment lost 4 bases and the J segment 7 bases; nucleotides outside the gene matches: 11. CDR3 in amino acids: CAWTLGQGVPGGELFF. DNA for the CDR3: TGTGCCTGGACCCTGGGACAGGGGGTGCCTGGCGGGGAGCTGTTTTTT.

The chain is built from TRBV6-1 and TRBJ2-7, with D perhaps given as TRBD1 or TRBD2 (5 bases each). CDR1 and CDR2 (germline): MNHNS, SASEGT. This CDR3 has 11 amino acids. V was shortened by 6 bases and J by 6 bases, with 9 bases between the two germline ends. The CDR3 is CASRHGGEQYF. The CDR3 DNA follows: TGTGCCAGCAGGCATGGGGGCGAGCAGTACTTC.

The chain recombines TRBV7-2 with TRBJ1-1, with D unclear. The germline V gene encodes CDR1 SGHTA and CDR2 FQGNSA. The CDR3 loop spans 12 amino acids. V was shortened by 1 base and J by 7 bases, with 7 bases between the two germline ends. Here the CDR3 reads CASSLDWREAFF. For the CDR3, the DNA is TGTGCCAGCAGCTTAGATTGGCGTGAAGCTTTCTTT.

This clone has only a few counts. The chain couples TRBV30 to TRBJ1-4, with D perhaps TRBD1 (5 bases). The germline V gene encodes CDR1 GTSNPN and CDR2 SVGIG (reference sequence). This CDR3 contains 17 residues. Trimming took off 3 bases at V and 0 bases at J, with 17 bases between the two ends. The CDR3 spells CAWRGTDRIATNEKLFF. The CDR3 coding sequence is TGTGCCTGGAGGGGGACTGATAGAATTGCAACTAATGAAAAACTGTTTTTT.

The chain combines TRBV10-3 with TRBJ1-1; 7 positions agree with TRBD1. Trimming removed 3 bases from V and 6 bases from J; junction bases left unmatched: 7. The CDR3 runs to 14 residues. Germline-derived CDR1 and CDR2 are ENHRY and SYGVKD. CDR3 residues: CAISDPGQYSEAFF. The CDR3 coding sequence is TGTGCCATCAGTGACCCGGGACAGTATTCTGAAGCTTTCTTT.

This clone has just a few counts. The chain has TRBV30 and TRBJ1-1, with D possibly TRBD1 on 5 matching bases. Trimming left V 3 bases short and J 6 bases short, with 8 bases between. In germline, CDR1 is GTSNPN, CDR2 SVGIG (reference sequence). The CDR3 contains 11 residues. In DNA, the CDR3 is TGTGCCTGGAGGAGGGACGCTGAAGCTTTCTTT. Translating gives CAWRRDAEAFF.

The genes are TRBV28 and TRBJ2-3; 12 nucleotides agree with TRBD2. With V trimmed by 5 bases and J by 5 bases, 5 bases remained unmatched. Germline assignment: CDR1 MDHEN and CDR2 SYDVKM. The CDR3 sequence is 15 residues long. This CDR3 reads CASSPSSGGVDTQYF. The CDR3 DNA is TGTGCCAGCAGTCCCTCTAGCGGGGGGGTAGATACGCAGTATTTT.

This clone has just one count. V usage is TRBV30 and J usage is TRBJ2-2; D possibly corresponds to TRBD2 (6 bases). CDR1 is GTSNPN, CDR2 SVGIG, per germline (reference sequence). Trimming stripped 7 bases from V and 5 bases from J, with 14 bases between. The CDR3 is 13 residues long. This CDR3 reads CASGTLRTGELFF. The DNA of the CDR3 is TGTGCCTCCGGGACTCTTAGGACCGGGGAGCTGTTTTTT.

The J gene is TRBJ1-1, the V gene TRBV5-1; weak D call: TRBD1 (5 bases). Germline V gene sequence: CDR1 SGHRS, CDR2 YFSETQ. CDR3 length: 14 residues. Trimming pared 6 bases from V and 1 base from J, leaving 13 bases between. This CDR3 reads CASTLRGANTEAFF. CDR3 DNA: TGCGCCAGCACCTTAAGGGGAGCGAACACTGAAGCTTTCTTT.

The J gene is TRBJ1-4, the V gene TRBV19, with 7 positions matching TRBD1. The CDR3 is 15 residues long. The V and J ends lost 7 bases and 8 bases, in that order; junction bases with no gene match: 13. Germline V gives CDR1 LNHDA, CDR2 SQIVND (reference sequence). The CDR3 is CASTRRRGREEKLFF. The CDR3 bases are TGTGCCAGTACCCGGCGGAGGGGGCGGGAAGAAAAACTGTTTTTT.